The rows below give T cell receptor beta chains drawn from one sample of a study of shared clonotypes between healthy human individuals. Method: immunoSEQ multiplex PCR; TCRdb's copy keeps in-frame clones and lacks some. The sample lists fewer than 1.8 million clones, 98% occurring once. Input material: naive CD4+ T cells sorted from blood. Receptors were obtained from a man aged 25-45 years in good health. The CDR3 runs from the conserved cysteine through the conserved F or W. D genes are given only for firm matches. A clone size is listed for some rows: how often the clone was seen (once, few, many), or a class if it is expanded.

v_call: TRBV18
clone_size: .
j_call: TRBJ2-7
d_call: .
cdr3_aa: CASSPKGGRVIHEQYF
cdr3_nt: TGTGCCAGCTCACCCAAGGGGGGCAGGGTAATACACGAGCAGTACTTC

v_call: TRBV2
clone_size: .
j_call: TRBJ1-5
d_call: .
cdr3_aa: CASSLDGGNQPQHF
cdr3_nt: TGTGCCAGCAGTCTAGACGGAGGTAATCAGCCCCAGCATTTT

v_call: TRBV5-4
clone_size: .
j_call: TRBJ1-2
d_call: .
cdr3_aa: CASSLGFGGYTF
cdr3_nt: TGTGCCAGCAGCCTTGGTTTTGGAGGCTACACCTTC

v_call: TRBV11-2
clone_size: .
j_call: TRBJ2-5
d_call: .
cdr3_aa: CASSLAGVETQYF
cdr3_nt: TGTGCCAGCAGCTTAGCAGGGGTCGAGACCCAGTACTTC

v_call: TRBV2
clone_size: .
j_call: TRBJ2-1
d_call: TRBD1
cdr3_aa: CASRRGTGNEQFF
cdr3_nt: TGTGCCAGCAGGAGGGGGACAGGGAATGAGCAGTTCTTC

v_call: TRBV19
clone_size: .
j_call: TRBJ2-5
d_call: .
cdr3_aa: CASGITGSHQETQYF
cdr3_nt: TGTGCCAGCGGTATCACAGGGTCCCACCAAGAGACCCAGTACTTC

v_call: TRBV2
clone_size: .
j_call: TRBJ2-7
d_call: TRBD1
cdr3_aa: CASSKGQGFEQYF
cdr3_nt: TGTGCCAGCAGTAAGGGACAGGGGTTCGAGCAGTACTTC

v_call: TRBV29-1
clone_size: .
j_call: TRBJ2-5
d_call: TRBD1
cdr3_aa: CSVKRGQGQETQYF
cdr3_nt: TGCAGCGTGAAGAGGGGACAGGGCCAAGAGACCCAGTACTTC

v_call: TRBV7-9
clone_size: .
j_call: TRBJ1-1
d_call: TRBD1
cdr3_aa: CASSPRGSF
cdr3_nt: TGTGCCAGCAGCCCCAGGGGGTCGTTT

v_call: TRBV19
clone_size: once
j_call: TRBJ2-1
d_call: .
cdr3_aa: CASSSGRNKHNEQFF
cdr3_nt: TGTGCCAGTAGTAGCGGACGTAACAAGCACAATGAGCAGTTCTTC

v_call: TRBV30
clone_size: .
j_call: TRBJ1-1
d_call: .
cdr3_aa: CAWSVELNTEAFF
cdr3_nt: TGTGCCTGGAGTGTGGAACTGAACACTGAAGCTTTCTTT

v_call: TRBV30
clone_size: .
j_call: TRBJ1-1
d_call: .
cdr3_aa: CAWADRLNTEAFF
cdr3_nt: TGTGCCTGGGCGGATCGGCTGAACACTGAAGCTTTCTTT

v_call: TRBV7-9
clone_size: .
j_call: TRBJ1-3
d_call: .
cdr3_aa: CASSGYVAESSGNTIYF
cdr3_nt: TGTGCCAGCAGCGGGTACGTTGCAGAATCTTCTGGAAACACCATATATTTT

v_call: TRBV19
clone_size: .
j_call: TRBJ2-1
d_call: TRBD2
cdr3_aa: CASMLRLAGPNEQFF
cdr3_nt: TGTGCCAGTATGCTCCGCCTAGCGGGACCCAATGAGCAGTTCTTC

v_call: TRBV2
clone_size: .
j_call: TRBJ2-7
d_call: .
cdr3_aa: CASSPGLTLHEQYF
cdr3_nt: TGTGCCAGCAGTCCGGGACTCACCCTTCACGAGCAGTACTTC

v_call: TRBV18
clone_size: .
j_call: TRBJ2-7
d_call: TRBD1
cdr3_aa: CASSPQMARDRVMGF
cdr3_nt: TGTGCCAGCTCACCGCAAATGGCCCGGGACAGAGTTATGGGTTTC

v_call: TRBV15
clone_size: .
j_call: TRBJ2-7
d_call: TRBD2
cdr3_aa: CATSREQRGEQYF
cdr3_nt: TGTGCCACCAGCAGAGAGCAGCGGGGCGAGCAGTACTTC

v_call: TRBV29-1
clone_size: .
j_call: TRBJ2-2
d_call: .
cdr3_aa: CSAPDHEYTGELFF
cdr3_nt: TGCAGCGCCCCCGACCACGAGTACACCGGGGAGCTGTTTTTT

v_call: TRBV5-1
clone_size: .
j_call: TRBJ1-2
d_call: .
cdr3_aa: CASSPTSSNYGYTF
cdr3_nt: TGCGCCAGCAGTCCGACAAGTTCTAACTATGGCTACACCTTC